A selection of T cell receptor beta chains follows, all from one sample in a study of T-cell reconstitution after alpha-beta-depleted transplantation in children. TCRdb reanalysed the PCR reads using MiXCR and keeps one entry per CDR3 protein. The sample holds some 200,000 distinct CDR3 sequences, roughly 8.3% seen once. Sequencing was performed on PBMCs, mostly from graft donor cells, taken 360 days after TCRalphabeta/CD19-depleted stem cell transplant. These receptors were collected from a male patient aged 2-10 years who had a stem cell transplant for acute myeloid leukemia, so the T cells may come from the graft donor. CDR3s include the opening cysteine and the closing phenylalanine or tryptophan. A D gene is named only where the DNA matches it firmly. A row's size may be missing; if present it is once, few, many or a size class.

d_call	v_call	clone_size	j_call	cdr3_nt	cdr3_aa
-	TRBV12-3/TRBV12-4	many	TRBJ1-1	TGTGCCAGCAGGACTCGAGAGAACACTGAAGCTTTCTTT	CASRTRENTEAFF
-	TRBV14	-	TRBJ2-3	TGTGCCAGCAGCGTGGCGGCAGATACGCAGTATTTT	CASSVAADTQYF
-	TRBV7-7	-	TRBJ2-2	TGTGCTAGCAGCTTAGTCGAAAACACCGGGGAGCTGTTTTTT	CASSLVENTGELFF
-	TRBV12-3/TRBV12-4	-	TRBJ2-5	TGTGCCAGCAGTTTGTGGCGGGGAGGAGAGACCCAGTACTTC	CASSLWRGGETQYF
-	TRBV6-1	many	TRBJ1-1	TGTGCCAGCAGCTGGGACAAAAGTCTCACTGAAGCTTTCTTT	CASSWDKSLTEAFF
TRBD2	TRBV4-2	-	TRBJ2-7	TGTGCCAGCAGCCAGTCGGGACTAGCGGGAGTGGAGTCCTACGAGCAGTACTTC	CASSQSGLAGVESYEQYF
TRBD2	TRBV4-1	-	TRBJ2-7	TGCGCCAGCAGCCAAGGGGCACTAGCGGGAACTCCCTCCCTCGAGCAGTACTTC	CASSQGALAGTPSLEQYF
-	TRBV10-3	many	TRBJ1-5	TGTGCCATCAGTAGGGATCCTTCTGGCCTCACTAAGCCCCAGCATTTT	CAISRDPSGLTKPQHF
-	TRBV5-1	many	TRBJ2-4	TGCGCCAGCAGCTTGGATACTAGCATTCAGTACTTC	CASSLDTSIQYF
-	TRBV7-8	-	TRBJ1-4	TGTGCCAGCAGCCAGGACACCGCTAATGAAAAACTGTTTTTT	CASSQDTANEKLFF
-	TRBV3-1	few	TRBJ1-1	TGTGCCAGCAGCCACTTACAGGGGAACACTGAAGCTTTCTTT	CASSHLQGNTEAFF
TRBD1	TRBV20-1	-	TRBJ2-7	TGCAGTGCTACGGACAGGATGGGAGACGAGCAGTACTTC	CSATDRMGDEQYF
-	TRBV5-6	many	TRBJ2-2	TGTGCCAGCGCTTTGGGGGCGGGCACCAACACCGGGGAGCTGTTTTTT	CASALGAGTNTGELFF
-	TRBV28	many	TRBJ2-5	TGTGCCATCCGGGCCACGGGCCAAGAGACCCAGTACTTC	CAIRATGQETQYF
TRBD2	TRBV20-1	few	TRBJ2-1	TGCAGTGCGTTACCGGGACTAGCGGTTAATGAGCAGTTCTTC	CSALPGLAVNEQFF
TRBD2	TRBV12-3/TRBV12-4	many	TRBJ2-1	TGTGCCATTGCCGGGACTAGCGGCAATGAGCAGTTCTTC	CAIAGTSGNEQFF
TRBD1	TRBV29-1	few	TRBJ2-7	TGCAGCGTTGGGGACAGGGACACCTACGAGCAGTACTTC	CSVGDRDTYEQYF
-	TRBV15	many	TRBJ2-3	TGTGCCACCAGAAGACAGGCTAGCACAGATACGCAGTATTTT	CATRRQASTDTQYF
TRBD2	TRBV5-1	-	TRBJ2-3	TGCGCCAGCAGCCCCTCGGGACTAGCGGGAGGAGGTAAAGATACGCAGTATTTT	CASSPSGLAGGGKDTQYF
TRBD1	TRBV30	few	TRBJ2-1	TGTGCCTGGAGTGTATTTGGCCAGGGGGCGCAGCCCCCTTACAATGAGCAGTTCTTC	CAWSVFGQGAQPPYNEQFF
-	TRBV18	many	TRBJ2-4	TGTGCCAGCTCAGCGATGAAAAACATTCAGTACTTC	CASSAMKNIQYF
TRBD2	TRBV20-1	many	TRBJ2-1	TGCAGTGCAAGACTAGCGGGGGAACCTTACAATGAGCAGTTCTTC	CSARLAGEPYNEQFF
TRBD1	TRBV15	-	TRBJ2-3	TGTGCCACCGAGGGCATGACAGGGGTTGCAGATACGCAGTATTTT	CATEGMTGVADTQYF
-	TRBV20-1	many	TRBJ1-3	TGCAGTGCCAGGGCTTGGGCCGGAAACACCATATATTTT	CSARAWAGNTIYF
-	TRBV20-1	-	TRBJ2-5	TGCAGTGCTAAGGGCCCGAATGCTCAAGAGACCCAGTACTTC	CSAKGPNAQETQYF